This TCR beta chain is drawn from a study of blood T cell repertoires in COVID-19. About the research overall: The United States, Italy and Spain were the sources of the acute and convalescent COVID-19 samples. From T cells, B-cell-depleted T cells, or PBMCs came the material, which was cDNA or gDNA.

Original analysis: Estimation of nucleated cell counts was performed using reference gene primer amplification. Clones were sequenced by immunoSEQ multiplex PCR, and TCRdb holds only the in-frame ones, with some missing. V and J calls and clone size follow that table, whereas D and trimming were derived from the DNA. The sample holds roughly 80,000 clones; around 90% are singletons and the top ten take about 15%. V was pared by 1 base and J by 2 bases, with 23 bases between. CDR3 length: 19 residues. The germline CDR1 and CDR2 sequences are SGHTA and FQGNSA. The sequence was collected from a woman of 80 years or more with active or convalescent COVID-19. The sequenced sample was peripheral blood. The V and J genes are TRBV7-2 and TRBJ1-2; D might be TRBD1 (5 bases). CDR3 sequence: CASSLGYGRQGGENYGYTF. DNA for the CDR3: TGTGCCAGCAGCTTAGGTTATGGGCGGCAGGGTGGGGAAAACTATGGCTACACCTTC.